This entry describes one T cell receptor (beta chain). This record comes from a study of CD8+ T cells in alopecia areata. Germline lookup yields CDR1 MNHNS and CDR2 SASEGT. This CDR3 has 14 residues. The germline V and J ends were trimmed by 1 base and 11 bases, with 17 bases remaining between them. The treatment: oral pan-JAK inhibitor, 5-10 mg twice daily. cDNA prepared by RNA extraction and subsequent reverse transcription served as the template for sequencing. The assay was immunoSEQ multiplex PCR, and TCRdb's table has in-frame clones only and misses some. The sample holds under 150,000 clones, roughly three fifths seen once.

Sequencing was performed on CD4+ T cells sorted from blood, taken at week 24, from a patient treated with tofacitinib. The chain is built from TRBV6-1 and TRBJ1-1, with D uncertain. The TCR sequence derives from a human donor with alopecia areata. This chain's CDR3 is CASSEEPRTKKAFF. The DNA for the CDR3 is TGTGCCAGCAGTGAAGAACCTAGAACCAAAAAGGCTTTCTTT.